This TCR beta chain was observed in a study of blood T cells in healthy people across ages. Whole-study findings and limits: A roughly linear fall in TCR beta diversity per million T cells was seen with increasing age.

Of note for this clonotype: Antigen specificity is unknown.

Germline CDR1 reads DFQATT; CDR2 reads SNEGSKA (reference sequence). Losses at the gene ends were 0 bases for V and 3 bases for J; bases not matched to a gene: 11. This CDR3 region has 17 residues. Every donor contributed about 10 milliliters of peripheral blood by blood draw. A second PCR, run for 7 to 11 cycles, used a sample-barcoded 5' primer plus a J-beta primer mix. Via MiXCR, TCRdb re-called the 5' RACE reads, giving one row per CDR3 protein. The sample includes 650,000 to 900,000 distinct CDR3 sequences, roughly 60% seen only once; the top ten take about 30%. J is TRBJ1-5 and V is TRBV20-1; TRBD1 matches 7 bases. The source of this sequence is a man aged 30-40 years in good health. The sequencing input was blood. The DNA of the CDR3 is TGCAGTGCTAGAGATGTCCGGGACAGCCGCCCCAATCAGCCCCAGCATTTT. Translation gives CSARDVRDSRPNQPQHF.